One and the same sample provided the 6 T cell receptor beta chains below, sequenced in a study of blood T cell repertoires in COVID-19. Here immunoSEQ multiplex PCR was the method, and the copy in TCRdb shows in-frame clones only, minus some. The top ten clones hold just over 40% of a sample with about 65,000 clones, about 82% of them seen once. The source material was peripheral blood. Every receptor here comes from a human donor in a cohort sampled during active COVID-19.

The chain has TRBV24-1 and TRBJ1-2; 10 nucleotides line up with TRBD1. The V gene end was trimmed by 7 bases and the J gene end by 1 base; junction bases not matched to a gene: 5. The CDR3 loop spans 15 amino acids. In germline, CDR1 is KGHDR, CDR2 SFDVKD. The CDR3 is CATSGTGDGNYGYTF. The CDR3 coding sequence is TGTGCCACCAGCGGGACAGGGGACGGTAACTATGGCTACACCTTC.

The V call is TRBV19, the J call TRBJ1-5; the match to TRBD1 covers 10 bases. The CDR3 runs to 17 residues. J gave up 4 bases and V 8 bases, and 14 bases lay outside the gene matches. Looked up from germline, CDR1 is LNHDA and CDR2 is SQIVND (reference sequence). This CDR3 reads CASAPGQGIGRNQPQHF. As DNA, the CDR3 is TGTGCCAGTGCCCCGGGACAGGGGATTGGACGGAATCAGCCCCAGCATTTT. The whole variable domain, filled in from reference TRBV19 and TRBJ1-5, reads DGGITQSPKYLFRKEGQNVTLSCEQNLNHDAMYWYRQDPGQGLRLIYYSQIVNDFQKGDIAEGYSVSREKKESFPLTVTSAQKNPTAFYLCASAPGQGIGRNQPQHFGDGTRLSIL.

V gene TRBV9 combines with J gene TRBJ2-3; 10 nucleotides line up with TRBD2. The CDR3 is 16 residues long. J lost 1 base, V lost 0 bases, and 2 bases had no gene match. Germline values: CDR1 SGDLS, CDR2 YYNGEE. The CDR3 region is CASSVELAGRTDTQYF. CDR3 nucleotides: TGTGCCAGCAGCGTAGAACTAGCGGGGCGCACAGATACGCAGTATTTT.

The chain employs TRBV21-1 and TRBJ1-2; TRBD1 was called by the table and not checked on the DNA. TRBV21-1 is assigned pseudogene status. The CDR3 sequence is 16 residues long. CDR3 nucleotide sequence: TGTGCCAGCAGCAAACTAGGGGGTGTTCGGGGCTATGGCTACACCTTC. Translation gives CASSKLGGVRGYGYTF.

This chain uses TRBV14 with TRBJ2-5, with 12 bases aligning to TRBD2. V lost 4 bases and J lost 1; bases outside the gene matches: 4. CDR3 length equals 16 residues. Germline V gene lookup returns CDR1 SGHDN and CDR2 FVKESK. CDR3 sequence (DNA): TGTGCCAGCAGCCTGTCTAGCGGGGGGGTCCAAGAGACCCAGTACTTC. As protein: CASSLSSGGVQETQYF.

The CDR3 here is CASGHTSGARNEQFF. In DNA, the CDR3 is TGTGCCAGCGGTCATACTAGCGGGGCTCGCAATGAGCAGTTCTTC. The chain recombines TRBV9 with TRBJ2-1; 10 bases line up with TRBD2. The germline V gene has CDR1 SGDLS and CDR2 YYNGEE. The CDR3 has 15 residues. J lost 6 bases, V lost 7 bases, and 10 bases had no gene match.